The rows below give T cell receptor beta chains drawn from one sample of a study of Graves' ophthalmopathy and Graves' hyperthyroidism. TCRdb fed the multiplex PCR reads into MiXCR, producing one record per CDR3 protein. Found here are roughly 160,000 distinct CDR3 sequences, about 40% of them singletons; the top ten hold around 5.8%. Sequencing input: peripheral blood. The receptor source for this set is a woman between 40 and 50 years old with Graves' ophthalmopathy. CDR3s include the opening cysteine and the closing phenylalanine or tryptophan. D genes are given only for firm matches. A row's size may be missing; if present it is once, few, many or a size class.

j_call clone_size v_call d_call cdr3_aa cdr3_nt
TRBJ1-2 many TRBV25-1 NA CASSETNDGLRRGYTF TGTGCCAGCAGTGAAACTAACGACGGACTCCGGCGGGGCTACACCTTC
TRBJ1-1 NA TRBV6-1 TRBD1 CASSERRDRGRTEAFF TGTGCCAGCAGTGAAAGAAGGGACAGGGGGCGAACTGAAGCTTTCTTT
TRBJ1-1 many TRBV12-3/TRBV12-4 NA CASRYYSAEAFF TGTGCCAGCAGGTATTATTCCGCTGAAGCTTTCTTT
TRBJ1-1 NA TRBV10-3 NA CAISEFLRGGGMAFF TGTGCCATCAGTGAGTTCCTGAGGGGGGGAGGTATGGCTTTCTTT
TRBJ1-1 many TRBV4-1 NA CASSQDRGLSEAFF TGCGCCAGCAGCCAAGATCGGGGGTTGAGTGAAGCTTTCTTT
TRBJ1-2 NA TRBV28 TRBD1 CASSFSQGVYGYTF TGTGCCAGCAGTTTTTCACAGGGGGTCTATGGCTACACCTTC
TRBJ1-2 NA TRBV30 NA CAWSPGDYYGYTF TGTGCCTGGTCTCCCGGGGATTACTATGGCTACACCTTC
TRBJ1-5 many TRBV6-1 NA CASMRQGRSQPQHF TGTGCCAGCATGAGGCAGGGTAGGAGTCAGCCCCAGCATTTT
TRBJ2-7 NA TRBV7-2 TRBD1 CASSYRQGNVNEQYF TGTGCCAGCAGCTACCGACAGGGTAATGTCAACGAGCAGTACTTC
TRBJ1-2 NA TRBV6-1 NA CASGKTGLRNYGYTF TGTGCCAGCGGGAAAACAGGGCTTCGAAACTATGGCTACACCTTC
TRBJ2-7 many TRBV10-3 NA CAITQSTGEQYF TGTGCCATCACCCAGAGTACCGGCGAGCAGTACTTC
TRBJ1-5 many TRBV6-1 NA CASKGWGNQPQHF TGTGCCAGCAAAGGATGGGGCAATCAGCCCCAGCATTTT
TRBJ2-7 once TRBV7-2 NA CASSRVGYEQYF TGTGCCAGCAGCCGCGTGGGTTACGAGCAGTACTTC
TRBJ1-5 NA TRBV6-1 NA CASSPTVSQPQHF TGTGCCAGCAGCCCGACGGTCTCGCAGCCCCAGCATTTT
TRBJ2-2 NA TRBV6-1 NA CARLGRVAGTGELFF TGTGCCAGGCTTGGTCGGGTGGCAGGGACCGGGGAGCTGTTTTTT
TRBJ1-2 NA TRBV4-1 NA CASSQDWVRYYGYTF TGCGCCAGCAGCCAAGATTGGGTCAGATACTATGGCTACACCTTC
TRBJ1-6 few TRBV12-3/TRBV12-4 NA CASSPSVILSGSPLHF TGTGCCAGCAGTCCCTCAGTGATCCTTAGCGGTTCACCCCTCCACTTT
TRBJ1-5 many TRBV10-3 TRBD1 CAISGGQGINQPQHF TGTGCCATCAGTGGAGGACAGGGGATCAATCAGCCCCAGCATTTT
TRBJ2-7 many TRBV3-1 TRBD1 CASSQGGTGVNEQYF TGTGCCAGCAGCCAAGGGGGGACAGGGGTGAACGAGCAGTACTTC
TRBJ1-2 NA TRBV7-2 NA CASSLTWENYGYTF TGTGCCAGCAGCCTCACCTGGGAGAACTATGGCTACACCTTC
TRBJ1-2 NA TRBV19 NA CASSRRGEVGRSYGYTF TGTGCCAGCAGCCGTAGGGGAGAGGTTGGCAGAAGCTATGGCTACACCTTC
TRBJ2-2 NA TRBV4-1 TRBD1 CASSQTLDRINTGELFF TGCGCCAGCAGCCAAACCCTGGACAGGATAAACACCGGGGAGCTGTTTTTT
TRBJ1-2 few TRBV12-3/TRBV12-4 TRBD1 CASRRQGVDYGYTF TGTGCCAGCAGGCGACAGGGGGTAGACTATGGCTACACCTTC
TRBJ2-7 many TRBV11-2 TRBD2 CASSYWAGGQYEQYF TGTGCCAGCAGCTATTGGGCGGGGGGGCAGTACGAGCAGTACTTC
TRBJ2-3 many TRBV28 NA CASRGSGTDTQYF TGTGCCAGCAGAGGCAGCGGCACAGATACGCAGTATTTT
TRBJ1-1 once TRBV11-2 NA CASRSRTGALNTEAFF TGTGCCAGCAGGAGCAGAACGGGGGCCCTGAACACTGAAGCTTTCTTT
TRBJ2-7 NA TRBV12-5 NA CASGTTDSPRGEQYF TGTGCTAGTGGTACGACCGACAGTCCGAGGGGGGAGCAGTACTTC
TRBJ2-5 many TRBV18 NA CASSPRGGEETQYF TGTGCCAGCTCACCACGAGGGGGAGAAGAGACCCAGTACTTC
TRBJ1-5 few TRBV28 NA CASSLSRAYSNQPQHF TGTGCCAGCAGTTTGTCCAGGGCATATAGCAATCAGCCCCAGCATTTT
TRBJ1-1 many TRBV12-3/TRBV12-4 NA CASSPSGPHTEAFF TGTGCCAGCAGTCCCAGTGGCCCACACACTGAAGCTTTCTTT
TRBJ2-7 many TRBV28 NA CASTTGPGAHEQYF TGTGCCAGCACCACAGGCCCGGGGGCCCACGAGCAGTACTTC
TRBJ1-5 NA TRBV20-1 NA CSARDPWEDNQPQHF TGCAGTGCTAGAGATCCGTGGGAGGACAATCAGCCCCAGCATTTT
TRBJ2-7 many TRBV7-8 NA CASSATLTSWGPGVEQYF TGTGCCAGCAGCGCTACCCTGACTAGCTGGGGGCCAGGAGTGGAGCAGTACTTC
TRBJ1-5 many TRBV28 NA CASSLSGAWQPQHF TGTGCCAGCAGTTTATCGGGGGCTTGGCAGCCCCAGCATTTT
TRBJ1-1 many TRBV5-1 NA CASSLEGISGTEAFF TGCGCCAGCAGCTTGGAGGGTATATCGGGAACTGAAGCTTTCTTT
TRBJ1-2 many TRBV5-1 NA CASSIQGKDGYTF TGCGCCAGCAGCATCCAGGGCAAAGATGGCTACACCTTC
TRBJ2-7 NA TRBV6-5 TRBD1 CASSYADRGPYEQYF TGTGCCAGCAGTTACGCCGACAGGGGACCCTACGAGCAGTACTTC
TRBJ2-5 NA TRBV20-1 NA CSALWGERETQYF TGCAGTGCCTTATGGGGGGAGAGGGAGACCCAGTACTTC
TRBJ1-2 NA TRBV12-3/TRBV12-4 NA CASSYRDYGYTF TGTGCCAGCAGTTATAGGGACTATGGCTACACCTTC
TRBJ1-2 NA TRBV6-2/TRBV6-3 TRBD1 CASRPPGQNYGYTF TGTGCCAGCAGGCCACCGGGACAGAACTATGGCTACACCTTC
TRBJ1-5 NA TRBV28 TRBD1 CASSLLPGQINQPQHF TGTGCCAGCAGTTTGTTACCGGGACAGATCAATCAGCCCCAGCATTTT
TRBJ2-5 NA TRBV6-2/TRBV6-3 NA CASAGTFETQYF TGTGCCAGCGCCGGGACTTTCGAGACCCAGTACTTC
TRBJ1-2 many TRBV7-8 NA CASSLAGPEGGYTF TGTGCCAGCAGCTTAGCGGGCCCCGAGGGGGGCTACACCTTC
TRBJ1-6 many TRBV2 NA CASSVTDYNSPLHF TGTGCCAGCAGTGTTACAGACTATAATTCACCCCTCCACTTT
TRBJ1-1 NA TRBV2 TRBD1 CASHYRGSNTEAFF TGTGCCAGCCACTACAGGGGATCGAACACTGAAGCTTTCTTT